This TCR beta chain was sequenced for a study of OX40 agonist ivuxolimab in advanced cancers. Whole-study context: Clinicians treated patients with ivuxolimab, an agonistic anti-OX40 (CD134) antibody. General study results and limits: Patients with a partial response at 0.1-3.0 mg/kg had among the lowest clonal expansion.

The protocol was immunoSEQ multiplex PCR, while the TCRdb copy is restricted to in-frame clones and leaves out a portion. The data show around 62,000 clones, approximately 80% seen once. The CDR3 is 16 residues long. CDR1 is SNHLY, CDR2 FYNNEI, per germline. Between the trimmed V and J ends, which lost 4 bases and 1 base, there was a span of 14 bases. Note on this clone: Its antigen is undetermined.

The rearrangement joins TRBV2 to TRBJ1-5; maybe TRBD1 (6 bases). This TCR was recovered from an adult with an advanced solid tumor such as melanoma, head and neck, liver or kidney cancer. The specimen was CD4+ or CD8+ T cells sorted from blood, collected in a trial of the OX40 agonist ivuxolimab. This CDR3 reads CASSGSGHRSNQPQHF. The CDR3 DNA is TGTGCCAGCAGTGGATCGGGACACAGAAGCAATCAGCCCCAGCATTTT. The full variable domain, in which reference TRBV2 and TRBJ1-5 provide the parts outside the CDR3, is EPEVTQTPSHQVTQMGQEVILRCVPISNHLYFYWYRQILGQKVEFLVSFYNNEISEKSEIFDDQFSVERPDGSNFTLKIRSTKLEDSAMYFCASSGSGHRSNQPQHFGDGTRLSIL.